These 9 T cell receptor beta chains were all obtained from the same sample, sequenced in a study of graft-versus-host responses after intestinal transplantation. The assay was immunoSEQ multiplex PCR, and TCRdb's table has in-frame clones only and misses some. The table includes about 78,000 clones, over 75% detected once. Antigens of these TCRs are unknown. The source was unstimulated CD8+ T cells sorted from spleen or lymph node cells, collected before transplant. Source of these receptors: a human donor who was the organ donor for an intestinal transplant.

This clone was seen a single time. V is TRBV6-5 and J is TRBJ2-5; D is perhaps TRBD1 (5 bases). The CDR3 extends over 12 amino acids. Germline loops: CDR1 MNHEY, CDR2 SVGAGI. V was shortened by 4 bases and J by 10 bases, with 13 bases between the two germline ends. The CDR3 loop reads CASSSSGRDQYF. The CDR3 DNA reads TGTGCCAGCAGTTCATCGGGCAGGGACCAGTACTTC.

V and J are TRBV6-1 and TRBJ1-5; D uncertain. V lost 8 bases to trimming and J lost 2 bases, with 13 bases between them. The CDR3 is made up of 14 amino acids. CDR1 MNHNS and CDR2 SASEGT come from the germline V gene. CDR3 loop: CASGPYGGNQPQHF. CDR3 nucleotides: TGTGCCAGCGGTCCCTACGGGGGCAATCAGCCCCAGCATTTT.

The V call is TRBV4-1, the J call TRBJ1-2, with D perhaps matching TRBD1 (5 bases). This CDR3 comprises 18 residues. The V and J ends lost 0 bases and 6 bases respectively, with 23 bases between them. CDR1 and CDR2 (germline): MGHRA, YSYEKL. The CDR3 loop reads CASSQESLFDSRFNGYTF. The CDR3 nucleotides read TGCGCCAGCAGCCAAGAGTCTCTTTTCGACAGCCGATTCAATGGCTACACCTTC.

The CDR3 nucleotides are TGTGCCAGCAGCCAAACAAATCCCGGAGCGGGGGGCTTTCTAGTCACAGATACGCAGTATTTT. Translated, it gives CASSQTNPGAGGFLVTDTQYF. The chain uses TRBV4-2 and TRBJ2-3; 9 positions agree with TRBD2. V shed 2 bases and J 2 bases; nucleotides not matched to a gene: 20. Germline CDR1 is LGHNA and CDR2 is YNFKEQ. There are 21 residues in the CDR3.

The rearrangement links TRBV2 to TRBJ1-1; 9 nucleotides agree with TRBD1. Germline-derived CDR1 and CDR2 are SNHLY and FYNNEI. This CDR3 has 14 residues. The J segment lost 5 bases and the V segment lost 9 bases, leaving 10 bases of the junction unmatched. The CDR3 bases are TGTGCCAGAACAGGGGGCGGGAGAGGGACTGAAGCTTTCTTT. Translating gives CARTGGGRGTEAFF. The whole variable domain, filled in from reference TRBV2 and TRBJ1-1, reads EPEVTQTPSHQVTQMGQEVILRCVPISNHLYFYWYRQILGQKVEFLVSFYNNEISEKSEIFDDQFSVERPDGSNFTLKIRSTKLEDSAMYFCARTGGGRGTEAFFGQGTRLTVV.

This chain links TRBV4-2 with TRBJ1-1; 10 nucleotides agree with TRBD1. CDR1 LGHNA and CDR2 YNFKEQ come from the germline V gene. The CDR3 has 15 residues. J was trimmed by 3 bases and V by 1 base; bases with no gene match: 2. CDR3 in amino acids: CASSQGDRGDTEAFF. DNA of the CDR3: TGTGCCAGCAGCCAAGGGGACAGGGGCGACACTGAAGCTTTCTTT.

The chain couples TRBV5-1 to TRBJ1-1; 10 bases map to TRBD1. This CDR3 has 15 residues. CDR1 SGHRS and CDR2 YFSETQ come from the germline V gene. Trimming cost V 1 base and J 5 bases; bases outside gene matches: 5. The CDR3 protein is CASSLFGQGGTEAFF. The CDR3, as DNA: TGCGCCAGCAGCTTGTTCGGACAGGGGGGGACTGAAGCTTTCTTT.

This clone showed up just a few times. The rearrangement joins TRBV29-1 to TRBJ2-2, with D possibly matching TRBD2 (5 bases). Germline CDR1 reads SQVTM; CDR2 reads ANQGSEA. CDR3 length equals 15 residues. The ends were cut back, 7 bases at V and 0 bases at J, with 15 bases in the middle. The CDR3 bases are TGCAGCGCCGACGGACTGAACCCGAACACCGGGGAGCTGTTTTTT. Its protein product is CSADGLNPNTGELFF.

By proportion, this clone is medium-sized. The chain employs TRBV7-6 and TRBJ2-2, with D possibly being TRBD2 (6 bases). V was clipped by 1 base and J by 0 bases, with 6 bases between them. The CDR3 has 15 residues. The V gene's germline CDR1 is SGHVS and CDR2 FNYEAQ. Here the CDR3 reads CASSLGGANTGELFF. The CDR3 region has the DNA TGTGCCAGCAGCTTAGGGGGGGCGAACACCGGGGAGCTGTTTTTT. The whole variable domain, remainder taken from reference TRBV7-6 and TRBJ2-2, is GAGVSQSPRYKVTKRGQDVALRCDPISGHVSLYWYRQALGQGPEFLTYFNYEAQQDKSGLPNDRFSAERPEGSISTLTIQRTEQRDSAMYRCASSLGGANTGELFFGEGSRLTVL.